The 6 T cell receptor beta chains given below trace back to one sample, sequenced in a study of cytomegalovirus exposure and HLA in healthy donors. In the PCR, 60 Vbeta and 13 Jbeta primers were used. Generated by immunoSEQ multiplex PCR, the TCRdb table keeps only in-frame clones and is missing some. The data hold under 250,000 clones, with around 78% observed a single time. The sample was PBMCs. The receptors were sampled from a man in his thirties or forties in good health and CMV-seronegative.

The chain combines TRBV7-9 with TRBJ1-1, with TRBD1 matching over 8 bases. The V and J ends lost 1 base and 7 bases, in that order; junction bases with no gene match: 8. The germline CDR1 and CDR2 sequences are SEHNR and FQNEAQ (reference sequence). This CDR3 has 15 amino acids. This chain's CDR3 is CASSLVGDRKNEAFF. CDR3 nucleotide sequence: TGTGCCAGCAGCTTAGTGGGGGACAGGAAGAATGAAGCTTTCTTT. Variable domain in full (rest from reference TRBV7-9 and TRBJ1-1): DTGVSQNPRHKITKRGQNVTFRCDPISEHNRLYWYRQTLGQGPEFLTYFQNEAQLEKSRLLSDRFSAERPKGSFSTLEIQRTEQGDSAMYLCASSLVGDRKNEAFFGQGTRLTVV.

This rearrangement joins TRBV7-3 to TRBJ2-7, with 12 bases aligning to TRBD2. The CDR3 covers 15 residues. CDR1 and CDR2 (germline): SGHTA, FQGTGA. V gave up 6 bases and J gave up 5 bases; unmatched junction bases: 8. The CDR3 here is CASRDGLAGIDEQYF. CDR3 nucleotide sequence: TGTGCCAGCAGGGACGGACTAGCGGGAATCGACGAGCAGTACTTC.

The V gene is TRBV28, the J gene TRBJ1-2, with 8 bases that match TRBD1. The germline gives CDR1 MDHEN, CDR2 SYDVKM. CDR3 length: 15 amino acids. V lost 5 bases, J lost 6 bases, and 11 bases stayed unmatched. The chain's CDR3 is CASSPRPDRDHGYTF. The CDR3, as DNA: TGTGCCAGCAGTCCCCGCCCGGACAGGGACCATGGCTACACCTTC.

This chain joins TRBV7-6 and TRBJ1-2; TRBD1 agrees at 7 bases. Germline loops: CDR1 SGHVS, CDR2 FNYEAQ. The CDR3 length is 14 residues. Trimming removed 4 bases from V and 6 bases from J; junction bases left unmatched: 8. The CDR3 nucleotides read TGTGCCAGCAGCTCGACAGGGCTCGGGAATGGCTACACCTTC. Amino acid sequence: CASSSTGLGNGYTF.

The gene calls are TRBV25-1 and TRBJ2-7; 11 nucleotides line up with TRBD2. Germline trimming cut 1 base from V and 4 bases from J; bases unmatched to any gene: 6. The CDR3 is 16 residues long. In germline, CDR1 is MGHDK, CDR2 SYGVNS. As DNA, the CDR3 is TGTGCCAGCAGTGAATCCTTGGGACTAGCGGTATACGAGCAGTACTTC. This gives the protein CASSESLGLAVYEQYF.

In this sample, this clone turned up a few times. The chain is built from TRBV6-1 and TRBJ1-3, with 7 bases aligning to TRBD1. The CDR3 runs 15 residues. The trim removed 8 bases at V and 4 bases at J, leaving 11 bases unmatched. Germline V gene sequence: CDR1 MNHNS, CDR2 SASEGT. The CDR3 nucleotides read TGTGCCAGCCATCCCCTCAGGGGGTTGGGAAACACCATATATTTT. Translation: CASHPLRGLGNTIYF.